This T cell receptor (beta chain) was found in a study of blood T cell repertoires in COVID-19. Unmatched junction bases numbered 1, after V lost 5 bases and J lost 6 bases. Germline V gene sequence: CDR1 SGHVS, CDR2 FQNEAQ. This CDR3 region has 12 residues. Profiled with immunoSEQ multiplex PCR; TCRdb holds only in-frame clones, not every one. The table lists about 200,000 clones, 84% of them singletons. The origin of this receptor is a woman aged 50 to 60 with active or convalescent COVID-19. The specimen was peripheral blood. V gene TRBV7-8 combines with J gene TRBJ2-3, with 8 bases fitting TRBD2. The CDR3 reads CASSPGGDTQYF. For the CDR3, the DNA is TGTGCCAGCAGCCCGGGGGGGGATACGCAGTATTTT.